These 30 T cell receptor beta chains share one sample of origin, sequenced in a study of regulatory T cells in long-lasting Graves disease. Time point reported: newly diagnosed GD, antithyroid drugs for less than 3 months. RNA from PBMCs was the source of the TCR library. Arm-PCR with iRepertoire HTBI primers amplified the CDR3 regions for these TCR beta libraries. TCRdb reprocessed the multiplex PCR reads via MiXCR and lists one record per CDR3 protein. The top ten clones hold about 10% of a sample with 540,000 or so distinct CDR3 sequences, roughly 12% of them seen once. This sample was shared with a second study, whose subject was T cells in Graves' hyperthyroidism and ophthalmopathy.

The sequencing here drew on peripheral blood mononuclear cells (PBMCs), taken at new diagnosis, from a patient treated with antithyroid drugs. The receptor set was obtained from a man aged 25-45 years with Graves disease.

The CDR3 reads CSARDISSEDVQANTGELFF. CDR3 bases: TGCAGTGCTAGAGATATCTCGTCGGAGGATGTTCAGGCGAACACCGGGGAGCTGTTTTTT. This rearrangement joins TRBV20-1 to TRBJ2-2; a weak D match, TRBD2 (5 bases). Trimming stripped 0 bases from V and 0 bases from J, with 23 bases between. The CDR3 is 20 residues long. Germline values: CDR1 DFQATT, CDR2 SNEGSKA (reference sequence).

The table lists this clonotype with many counts. This rearrangement joins TRBV7-8 to TRBJ2-1; 8 nucleotides agree with TRBD2. CDR3 length: 15 residues. Germline CDR1 SGHVS, CDR2 FQNEAQ. V lost 4 bases and J lost 5; bases outside the gene matches: 7. CDR3 sequence: CASSSPSGQNNEQFF. The CDR3 DNA is TGTGCCAGCAGCTCGCCTAGCGGGCAGAACAATGAGCAGTTCTTC.

In its sample, this clonotype was seen many times. The chain has TRBV29-1 and TRBJ2-7; 9 nucleotides match TRBD1. The CDR3 runs to 12 residues. CDR1 is SQVTM, CDR2 ANQGSEA, per germline. V lost 4 bases to trimming and J lost 6 bases; unmatched junction nucleotides: 4. The CDR3 region has the DNA TGCAGCGTTGCGGACAGGGGAGCCGAGCAGTACTTC. Amino acids: CSVADRGAEQYF.

This clonotype was recorded a few times. The V call is TRBV20-1, the J call TRBJ1-2; TRBD1 agrees at 9 bases. Germline V gene data show CDR1 as DFQATT and CDR2 as SNEGSKA (reference sequence). This CDR3 is built from 16 residues. V dropped 6 bases and J dropped 4; count of bases not matched to a gene: 15. The CDR3 loop reads CSAAGGTGISLYGYTF. Written as DNA, the CDR3 is TGCAGTGCAGCGGGCGGGACAGGGATATCTCTCTATGGCTACACCTTC.

Worth noting for this clonotype: A single base separates this from a much larger clone, so it may be a read error. The chain links TRBV12-3 or TRBV12-4 to TRBJ2-5; 9 bases fit TRBD2. The junction had 2 bases not matched to a gene; V was cut back by 3 bases and J by 0 bases. CDR3 length equals 15 residues. The CDR3 loop reads CASSFLAGYQETQYF. The CDR3 bases are TGTGCCAGCAGTTTCCTAGCGGGGTACCAAGAGACCCAGTACTTC.

The sample holds many counts of this clonotype. This chain connects TRBV27 to TRBJ2-2, with 13 nucleotides matching TRBD2. Germline V lookup: CDR1 MNHEY, CDR2 SMNVEV (reference sequence). Trimming cost V 5 bases and J 6 bases; bases outside gene matches: 6. This CDR3 spans 16 amino acids. CDR3: CASSQLAGGPSGELFF. DNA for the CDR3: TGTGCCAGCAGTCAACTAGCGGGAGGGCCCTCCGGGGAGCTGTTTTTT.

This clonotype occurred many times. The chain combines TRBV6-2 or TRBV6-3 with TRBJ2-5; D uncertain. V gave up 4 bases and J gave up 5 bases, with 14 bases separating them. The CDR3 extends over 14 amino acids. Germline V gene data show CDR1 as MNHEY and CDR2 as SVGEGT. The CDR3 region has the DNA TGTGCCAGCAGTTGGGCCTCCCTCGGCGAGACCCAGTACTTC. Its translation: CASSWASLGETQYF.

This clonotype was observed at least ten times. The V gene is TRBV20-1, the J gene TRBJ2-1, with 10 bases that match TRBD2. CDR3 size: 16 residues. The V gene end was trimmed by 4 bases and the J gene end by 3 bases; junction bases not matched to a gene: 9. The V gene's germline CDR1 is DFQATT and CDR2 SNEGSKA (reference sequence). The CDR3 region is CSATRLAGANYNEQFF. The CDR3 nucleotides read TGCAGTGCTACTCGGCTAGCGGGAGCGAACTACAATGAGCAGTTCTTC.

The chain joins TRBV6-2 or TRBV6-3 to TRBJ2-7, with D possibly matching TRBD2 (7 bases). V lost 7 bases, J lost 5 bases, and 15 bases lay in between. Germline V gives CDR1 MNHEY, CDR2 SVGEGT. The CDR3 loop spans 13 amino acids. CDR3 loop: CASTPGEGHEQYF. CDR3 nucleotides: TGTGCCAGCACCCCAGGGGAGGGCCACGAGCAGTACTTC.

This clonotype was counted many times. The chain couples TRBV30 to TRBJ1-2, with D possibly TRBD1 on 5 matching bases. The V end was cut by 0 bases, the J end by 4 bases, with 9 bases between. The CDR3 is 13 residues long. Germline V lookup: CDR1 GTSNPN, CDR2 SVGIG (reference sequence). The CDR3 spells CAWSVMGVYGYTF. DNA of the CDR3: TGTGCCTGGAGTGTAATGGGGGTCTATGGCTACACCTTC. Together with reference TRBV30 and TRBJ1-2, the CDR3 gives the full variable domain: SQTIHQWPATLVQPVGSPLSLECTVEGTSNPNLYWYRQAAGRGLQLLFYSVGIGQISSEVPQNLSASRPQDRQFILSSKKLLLSDSGFYLCAWSVMGVYGYTFGSGTRLTVV.

This clonotype was seen at least ten times. The chain recombines TRBV12-3 or TRBV12-4 with TRBJ1-1; tentative D call: TRBD1 (6 bases). The CDR3 contains 14 residues. V lost 6 bases and J lost 5, with 16 bases in between. The CDR3 sequence is CASSTRRGGTEAFF. For the CDR3, the DNA is TGTGCCAGCAGCACTCGTAGGGGGGGGACTGAAGCTTTCTTT.

This clonotype has a count of ten or more. The chain recombines TRBV5-1 with TRBJ2-2; D uncertain. This CDR3 has 13 residues. Germline-derived CDR1 and CDR2 are SGHRS and YFSETQ. Trimming removed 0 bases at V and 5 bases at J, with 5 bases between. DNA for the CDR3: TGCGCCAGCAGCTTGGACTGGACCGGGGAGCTGTTTTTT. This translates into CASSLDWTGELFF.

The J gene is TRBJ2-3, the V gene TRBV3-1, with 7 nucleotides matching TRBD2. The V gene's germline CDR1 is LGHDT and CDR2 YNNKEL (reference sequence). The length of the CDR3 is 16 residues. V shed 0 bases and J 2 bases; nucleotides not matched to a gene: 5. CDR3 bases: TGTGCCAGCAGCCAAGAATCCGGGGACTACACAGATACGCAGTATTTT. Translated: CASSQESGDYTDTQYF.

This clonotype has at least ten counts. The chain carries TRBV20-1 and TRBJ2-1; possible D gene TRBD2, 6 bases. V was shortened by 0 bases and J by 0 bases, with 12 bases between the two germline ends. The CDR3 extends over 16 amino acids. CDR1 is DFQATT and CDR2 is SNEGSKA in the germline V gene (reference sequence). CDR3 in DNA: TGCAGTGCTAGAGAAGTTACCGGGAGCTCCTACAATGAGCAGTTCTTC. Translating it yields CSAREVTGSSYNEQFF.

The chain has TRBV6-1 and TRBJ2-3; D is unclear. The CDR3 consists of 13 residues. With 8 bases removed from V and 7 bases from J, the gap between germline ends came to 16 bases. From germline, CDR1 is MNHNS and CDR2 SASEGT. This CDR3 is CASLDQPQNTQYF. The CDR3 nucleotides are TGTGCCAGCCTCGATCAACCTCAGAATACGCAGTATTTT.

This clonotype occurred many times. CDR3 sequence reads: CASSLPLTSGGPYNEQFF. CDR3 DNA sequence: TGTGCCAGCAGTTTACCTCTGACTAGCGGGGGGCCCTACAATGAGCAGTTCTTC. V usage is TRBV27 and J usage is TRBJ2-1; 13 bases match TRBD2. V shed 2 bases, J shed 2 bases, and the junction held 6 bases outside the gene matches. The CDR3 is 18 amino acids. Germline V gives CDR1 MNHEY, CDR2 SMNVEV (reference sequence).

This clonotype was seen at least ten times. As DNA, the CDR3 is TGTGCCATCTCCACAGGGACCTACGAGCAGTACTTC. It yields the protein CAISTGTYEQYF. The rearrangement uses TRBV10-3 and TRBJ2-7, with D tentatively TRBD1 (6 bases). The germline V and J ends were trimmed by 8 bases and 2 bases, with 10 bases remaining between them. From germline, CDR1 is ENHRY and CDR2 SYGVKD. This CDR3 has 12 amino acids.

In the case of this clonotype: This sequence may be a read error, since a much larger clone differs from it by one base. In DNA, the CDR3 is TGTACCTGGAGCGGCATAGGATTCTCCTACGAGCAGTACTTC. Translating gives CTWSGIGFSYEQYF. V and J are TRBV30 and TRBJ2-7; TRBD2 might be the D (5 bases). The CDR3 has 14 residues. CDR1 is GTSNPN, CDR2 SVGIG, per germline (reference sequence). Complete variable domain (other parts from reference TRBV30 and TRBJ2-7): SQTIHQWPATLVQPVGSPLSLECTVEGTSNPNLYWYRQAAGRGLQLLFYSVGIGQISSEVPQNLSASRPQDRQFILSSKKLLLSDSGFYLCTWSGIGFSYEQYFGPGTRLTVT.

This clonotype has a handful of counts. The chain links TRBV6-1 to TRBJ2-1; D is unclear. With 7 bases removed from V and 1 base from J, the gap between germline ends came to 11 bases. The CDR3 sequence is 14 residues long. Looked up from germline, CDR1 is MNHNS and CDR2 is SASEGT. The CDR3 nucleotides read TGTGCCAGCATTCGAGTTGCGTCCTACAATGAGCAGTTCTTC. Its translation: CASIRVASYNEQFF.

A few counts support this clonotype. The chain joins TRBV6-4 to TRBJ1-2, with D perhaps TRBD1 (6 bases). The CDR3 is 15 amino acids. Trimming left V 3 bases short and J 1 base short, with 12 bases between. In germline, CDR1 is MRHNA, CDR2 SNTAGT. The DNA of the CDR3 is TGTGCCAGCAGTGAGGGCGGGACAAATAACTATGGCTACACCTTC. This encodes CASSEGGTNNYGYTF.

This clonotype has only a few counts. This may stem from a read error, because a much larger clone lies one nucleotide away. The rearrangement links TRBV12-3 or TRBV12-4 to TRBJ2-3; the match to TRBD1 covers 9 bases. This CDR3 is built from 14 residues. This CDR3 reads CAGSLGTGKGTQYF. Written as DNA, the CDR3 is TGTGCCGGCAGTTTGGGGACAGGGAAAGGTACGCAGTATTTT.

This chain joins TRBV19 and TRBJ2-3, with 10 bases fitting TRBD2. The V gene end was trimmed by 2 bases and the J gene end by 4 bases; junction bases not matched to a gene: 3. Germline V gives CDR1 LNHDA, CDR2 SQIVND (reference sequence). The CDR3 loop spans 15 amino acids. The CDR3 sequence: CASSILAGASDTQYF. CDR3 DNA: TGTGCCAGTAGTATACTAGCGGGGGCCTCAGATACGCAGTATTTT.

This clonotype occurred many times. This chain uses TRBV5-1 with TRBJ2-7, with no clear D. The CDR3 is 12 amino acids. Trimming took 4 bases from V and 4 from J, leaving 9 bases between them. Germline values: CDR1 SGHRS, CDR2 YFSETQ. CDR3 in amino acids: CASSAKDYEQYF. CDR3 coding DNA: TGCGCCAGCAGCGCAAAAGATTACGAGCAGTACTTC.

There are a few counts of this clonotype. Being one base from a much bigger clone, this may be a read error. V and J are TRBV12-3 or TRBV12-4 and TRBJ2-5; D uncertain. This CDR3 has 11 residues. Trimming pared 7 bases from V and 3 bases from J, leaving 6 bases between. The CDR3 reads CASTGKETQYF. The CDR3 region has the DNA TGTGCCAGCACTGGGAAAGAGACCCAGTACTTC.

This clonotype was counted ten times or more. The J gene is TRBJ2-5, the V gene TRBV6-5; a weak D match, TRBD2 (5 bases). Germline loops: CDR1 MNHEY, CDR2 SVGAGI. The V end was cut by 2 bases, the J end by 2 bases, with 12 bases between. The length of the CDR3 is 15 residues. Here the CDR3 DNA reads TGTGCCAGCAGTTACGCCCGGACGGGGCAAGAGACCCAGTACTTC. Translating it yields CASSYARTGQETQYF.

There are many counts of this clonotype. The chain is built from TRBV12-3 or TRBV12-4 and TRBJ1-2; TRBD1 matches 8 bases. V shed 6 bases, J shed 8 bases, and the junction held 8 bases outside the gene matches. The CDR3 runs 13 residues. CDR3 amino acids: CASRKQGGGGYTF. DNA for the CDR3: TGTGCCAGCAGAAAACAGGGGGGCGGGGGCTACACCTTC.

Concerning this clonotype: The likely explanation is a read error, given a far larger clone one base away. The rearrangement uses TRBV11-1 and TRBJ1-2; 9 bases agree with TRBD1. Germline V CDR1 and CDR2: SGHAT, FQDESV (reference sequence). The CDR3 spans 16 residues. CDR3 sequence: CASSSTGTGTNYDYTF. The CDR3 region has the DNA TGTGCCAGCAGTTCTACCGGGACAGGGACTAACTATGACTACACCTTC.

This clonotype came up many times. The V gene is TRBV27, the J gene TRBJ2-1, with D unclear. V gave up 2 bases and J gave up 5 bases, with 7 bases separating them. Germline lookup yields CDR1 MNHEY and CDR2 SMNVEV (reference sequence). The CDR3 sequence is 13 residues long. In nucleotides, the CDR3 is TGTGCCAGCAGTTTAAGCAGCGACAATGAGCAGTTCTTC. Residues: CASSLSSDNEQFF.

This rearrangement joins TRBV5-1 to TRBJ2-7; D call uncertain. Germline V gene sequence: CDR1 SGHRS, CDR2 YFSETQ. The CDR3 is 13 residues long. V dropped 0 bases and J dropped 9 bases, with 13 bases sitting between them. In DNA, the CDR3 is TGCGCCAGCAGCTTGGACCGCCCAGGCTTGCAGTACTTC. It encodes CASSLDRPGLQYF. Filled out from reference TRBV5-1 and TRBJ2-7, the complete variable domain reads KAGVTQTPRYLIKTRGQQVTLSCSPISGHRSVSWYQQTPGQGLQFLFEYFSETQRNKGNFPGRFSGRQFSNSRSEMNVSTLELGDSALYLCASSLDRPGLQYFGPGTRLTVT.

This clonotype was picked up many times. This chain's CDR3 is CASSPLGRVDHEQYF. The CDR3 DNA reads TGTGCCAGCAGTCCCCTCGGCAGGGTCGACCACGAGCAGTACTTC. V gene TRBV6-2 or TRBV6-3 combines with J gene TRBJ2-7, with TRBD1 as a possible D gene (5 bases). Trimming left V 5 bases short and J 5 bases short, with 19 bases between. Germline V CDR1 and CDR2: MNHEY, SVGEGT. The length of the CDR3 is 15 residues.